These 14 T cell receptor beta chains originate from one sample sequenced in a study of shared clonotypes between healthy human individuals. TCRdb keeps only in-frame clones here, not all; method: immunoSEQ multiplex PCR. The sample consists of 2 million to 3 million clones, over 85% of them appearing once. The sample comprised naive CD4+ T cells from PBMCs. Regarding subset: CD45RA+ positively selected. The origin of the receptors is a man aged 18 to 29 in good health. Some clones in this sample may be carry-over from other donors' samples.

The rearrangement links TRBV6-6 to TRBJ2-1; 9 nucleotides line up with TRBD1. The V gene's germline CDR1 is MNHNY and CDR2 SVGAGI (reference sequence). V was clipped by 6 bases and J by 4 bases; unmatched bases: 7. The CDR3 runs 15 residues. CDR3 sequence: CASSPGQGRYNEQFF. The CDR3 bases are TGTGCCAGCAGCCCCGGACAGGGGCGTTACAATGAGCAGTTCTTC.

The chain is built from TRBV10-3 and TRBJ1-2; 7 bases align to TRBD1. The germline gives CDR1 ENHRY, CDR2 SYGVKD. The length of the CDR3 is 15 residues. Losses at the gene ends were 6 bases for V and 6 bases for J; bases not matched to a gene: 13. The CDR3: CAIRSVAGGFHGYTF. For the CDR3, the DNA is TGTGCCATCAGATCGGTCGCAGGGGGATTTCATGGCTACACCTTC.

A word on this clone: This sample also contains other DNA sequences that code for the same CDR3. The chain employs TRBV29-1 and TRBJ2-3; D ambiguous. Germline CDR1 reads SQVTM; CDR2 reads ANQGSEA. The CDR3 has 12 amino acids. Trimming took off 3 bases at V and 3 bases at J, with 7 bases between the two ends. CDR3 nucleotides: TGCAGCGTTGATCCCGGAACAGATACGCAGTATTTT. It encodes CSVDPGTDTQYF.

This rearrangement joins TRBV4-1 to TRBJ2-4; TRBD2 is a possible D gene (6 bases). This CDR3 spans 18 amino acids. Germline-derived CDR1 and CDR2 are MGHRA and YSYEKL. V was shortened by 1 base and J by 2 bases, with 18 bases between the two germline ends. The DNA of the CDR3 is TGCGCCAGCAGCCAAGGATCGGCGCGGGGCCTCCCCAAAAACATTCAGTACTTC. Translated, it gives CASSQGSARGLPKNIQYF.

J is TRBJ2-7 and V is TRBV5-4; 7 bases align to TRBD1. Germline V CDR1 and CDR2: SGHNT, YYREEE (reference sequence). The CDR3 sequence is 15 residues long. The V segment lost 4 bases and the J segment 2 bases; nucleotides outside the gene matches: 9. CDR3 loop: CASSARTGSPYEQYF. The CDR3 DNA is TGTGCCAGCAGCGCTAGGACAGGATCCCCCTACGAGCAGTACTTC.

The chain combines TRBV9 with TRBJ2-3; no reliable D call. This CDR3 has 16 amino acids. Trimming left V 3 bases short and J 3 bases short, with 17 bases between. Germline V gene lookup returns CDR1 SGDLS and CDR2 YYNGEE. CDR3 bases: TGTGCCAGCAGCGAAGGCTTAAACCTGGGTACAGATACGCAGTATTTT. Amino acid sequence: CASSEGLNLGTDTQYF.

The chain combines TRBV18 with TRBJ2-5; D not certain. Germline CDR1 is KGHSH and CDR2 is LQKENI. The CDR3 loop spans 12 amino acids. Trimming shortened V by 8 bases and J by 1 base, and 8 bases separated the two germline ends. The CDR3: CASASIQETQYF. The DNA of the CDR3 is TGTGCCAGCGCTTCGATCCAAGAGACCCAGTACTTC.

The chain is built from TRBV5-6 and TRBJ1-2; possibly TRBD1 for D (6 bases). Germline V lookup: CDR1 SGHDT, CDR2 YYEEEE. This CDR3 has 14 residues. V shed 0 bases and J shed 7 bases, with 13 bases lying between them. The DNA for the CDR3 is TGTGCCAGCAGCTTGGTCGGGGGGCTGGCTGGCTACACCTTC. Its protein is CASSLVGGLAGYTF.

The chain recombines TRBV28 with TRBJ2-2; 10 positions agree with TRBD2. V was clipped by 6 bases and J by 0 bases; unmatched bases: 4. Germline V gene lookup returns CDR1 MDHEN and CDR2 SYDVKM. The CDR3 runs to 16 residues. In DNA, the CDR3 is TGTGCCAGCAGCCTAGCGGGAGCCCCGAACACCGGGGAGCTGTTTTTT. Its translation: CASSLAGAPNTGELFF.

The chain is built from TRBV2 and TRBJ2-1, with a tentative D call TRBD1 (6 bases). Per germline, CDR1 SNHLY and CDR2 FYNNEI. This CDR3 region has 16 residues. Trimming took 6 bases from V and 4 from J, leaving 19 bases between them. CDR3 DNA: TGTGCCAGCAGCTCCCGGACAGTAGTAAGATACAATGAGCAGTTCTTC. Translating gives CASSSRTVVRYNEQFF.

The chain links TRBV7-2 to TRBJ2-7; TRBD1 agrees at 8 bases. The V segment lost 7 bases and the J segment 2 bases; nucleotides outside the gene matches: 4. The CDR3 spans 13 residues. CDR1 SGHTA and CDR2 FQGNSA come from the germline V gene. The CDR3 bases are TGTGCCAGCACCAGGACAGGGACCTACGAGCAGTACTTC. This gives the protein CASTRTGTYEQYF.

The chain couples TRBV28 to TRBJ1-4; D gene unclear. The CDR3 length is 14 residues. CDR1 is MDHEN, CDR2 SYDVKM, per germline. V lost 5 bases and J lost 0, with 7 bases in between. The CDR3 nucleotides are TGTGCCAGCAGTAAACTACCAACTAATGAAAAACTGTTTTTT. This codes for CASSKLPTNEKLFF.

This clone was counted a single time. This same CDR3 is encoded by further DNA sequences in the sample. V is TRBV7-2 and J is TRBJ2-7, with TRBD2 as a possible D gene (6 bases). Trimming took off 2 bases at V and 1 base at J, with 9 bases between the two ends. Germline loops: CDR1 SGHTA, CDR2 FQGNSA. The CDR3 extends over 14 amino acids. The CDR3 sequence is CASSLNGGSYEQYF. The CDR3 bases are TGTGCCAGCAGCTTAAATGGGGGGTCCTACGAGCAGTACTTC.

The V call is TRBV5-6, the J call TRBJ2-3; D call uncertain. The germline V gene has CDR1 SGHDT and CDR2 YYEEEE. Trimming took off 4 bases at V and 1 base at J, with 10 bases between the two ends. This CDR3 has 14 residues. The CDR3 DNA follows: TGTGCCAGCAGCCGAGGATGGGGCACAGATACGCAGTATTTT. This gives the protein CASSRGWGTDTQYF. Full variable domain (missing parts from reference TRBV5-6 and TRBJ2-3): DAGVTQSPTHLIKTRGQQVTLRCSPKSGHDTVSWYQQALGQGPQFIFQYYEEEERQRGNFPDRFSGHQFPNYSSELNVNALLLGDSALYLCASSRGWGTDTQYFGPGTRLTVL.